This is a list of T cell receptor beta chains from one sample in a study of beta chain features in type 1 diabetes. TCRdb keeps only in-frame clones here, not all; method: immunoSEQ multiplex PCR. The sample comprises 430,000 or so clones, about an eighth of which are singletons, and roughly 0.046% rests with the top ten. What was sequenced was naive CD4+ T cells from blood. The source is a woman aged 18-29 years in good health. The CDR3 runs from the conserved cysteine through the conserved F or W. The D gene is left open where the match is weak. The size of a clone is reported for some rows only, either as once, few or many, or as a class for expanded clones.

size: few; J: TRBJ2-1; V: TRBV19; D: TRBD1; CDR3: CASSTDRGDEQFF; DNA: TGTGCCAGTAGCACAGACAGGGGCGATGAGCAGTTCTTC
size: NA; J: TRBJ1-5; V: TRBV4-1; D: TRBD1; CDR3: CASSQTGTGNQPQHF; DNA: TGCGCCAGCAGCCAGACCGGGACAGGGAATCAGCCCCAGCATTTT
size: NA; J: TRBJ1-2; V: TRBV7-2; D: NA; CDR3: CASSLGLGVDTF; DNA: TGTGCCAGCAGCTTAGGCCTAGGTGTCGACACCTTC
size: few; J: TRBJ2-2; V: TRBV5-1; D: NA; CDR3: CASSRQEANTGELFF; DNA: TGCGCCAGCAGTCGACAGGAAGCAAACACCGGGGAGCTGTTTTTT
size: NA; J: TRBJ1-4; V: TRBV4-1; D: NA; CDR3: CASSRVAGEKLFF; DNA: TGCGCCAGCAGCCGAGTTGCAGGTGAAAAACTGTTTTTT
size: NA; J: TRBJ2-1; V: TRBV11-2; D: NA; CDR3: CASSLDTAYNEQFF; DNA: TGTGCCAGCAGCTTAGATACGGCTTACAATGAGCAGTTCTTC
size: NA; J: TRBJ2-5; V: TRBV2; D: NA; CDR3: CASDKDKETQYF; DNA: TGTGCCAGCGACAAGGACAAAGAGACCCAGTACTTC
size: NA; J: TRBJ2-5; V: TRBV6-6; D: NA; CDR3: CARSYGIGASETQYF; DNA: TGTGCCCGCAGTTACGGGATAGGTGCCAGCGAGACCCAGTACTTC
size: few; J: TRBJ1-2; V: TRBV7-9; D: NA; CDR3: CASRPGTEYGYTF; DNA: TGTGCCAGCAGGCCAGGGACTGAATATGGCTACACCTTC
size: few; J: TRBJ2-7; V: TRBV30; D: NA; CDR3: CAWQPAAEQYF; DNA: TGTGCCTGGCAACCGGCGGCCGAGCAGTACTTC
size: few; J: TRBJ2-1; V: TRBV28; D: NA; CDR3: CASSLRWQGIYNEQFF; DNA: TGTGCCAGCAGTTTAAGGTGGCAGGGCATTTACAATGAGCAGTTCTTC
size: NA; J: TRBJ2-3; V: TRBV9; D: NA; CDR3: CASSVGGGDTQYF; DNA: TGTGCCAGCAGCGTAGGCGGAGGAGATACGCAGTATTTT
size: NA; J: TRBJ1-5; V: TRBV30; D: NA; CDR3: CAWSRGSGNQPQHF; DNA: TGTGCCTGGAGTAGGGGGAGCGGCAATCAGCCCCAGCATTTT
size: few; J: TRBJ2-3; V: TRBV9; D: NA; CDR3: CASSVAEGLTDTQYF; DNA: TGTGCCAGCAGCGTAGCAGAGGGGCTAACAGATACGCAGTATTTT